This T cell receptor (beta chain) comes out of a study of PD-1 blockade in classical Hodgkin lymphoma. Findings of the study overall: Significant TCR diversity gains by C4D1 occurred in CD4+ but not CD8+ cells.

TCRdb keeps only in-frame clones here, not all; method: immunoSEQ multiplex PCR. The repertoire holds 90,000 or so clones, roughly 78% seen once, with about a tenth in the top ten. Per germline, CDR1 SGHKS and CDR2 YYEKEE (reference sequence). J gave up 0 bases and V 2 bases, and 5 bases lay outside the gene matches. This CDR3 comprises 16 residues. This clone was seen a single time. The antigen is unknown. Time point meaning: cycle 4 day 1 (C4D1), after five to seven weeks of nivolumab. Patients all relapsed after autologous stem cell transplantation, and there was variation in brentuximab vedotin exposure.

J is TRBJ2-5 and V is TRBV5-5, with 9 bases fitting TRBD2. The source was peripheral blood mononuclear cells (PBMCs), collected before the fourth cycle of nivolumab. This TCR derives from a human donor with classical Hodgkin lymphoma. CDR3 protein: CASSFRSGGYQETQYF. The CDR3 bases are TGTGCCAGCAGCTTTAGAAGCGGGGGGTACCAAGAGACCCAGTACTTC. Filled out from reference TRBV5-5 and TRBJ2-5, the complete variable domain reads DAGVTQSPTHLIKTRGQQVTLRCSPISGHKSVSWYQQVLGQGPQFIFQYYEKEERGRGNFPDRFSARQFPNYSSELNVNALLLGDSALYLCASSFRSGGYQETQYFGPGTRLLVL.